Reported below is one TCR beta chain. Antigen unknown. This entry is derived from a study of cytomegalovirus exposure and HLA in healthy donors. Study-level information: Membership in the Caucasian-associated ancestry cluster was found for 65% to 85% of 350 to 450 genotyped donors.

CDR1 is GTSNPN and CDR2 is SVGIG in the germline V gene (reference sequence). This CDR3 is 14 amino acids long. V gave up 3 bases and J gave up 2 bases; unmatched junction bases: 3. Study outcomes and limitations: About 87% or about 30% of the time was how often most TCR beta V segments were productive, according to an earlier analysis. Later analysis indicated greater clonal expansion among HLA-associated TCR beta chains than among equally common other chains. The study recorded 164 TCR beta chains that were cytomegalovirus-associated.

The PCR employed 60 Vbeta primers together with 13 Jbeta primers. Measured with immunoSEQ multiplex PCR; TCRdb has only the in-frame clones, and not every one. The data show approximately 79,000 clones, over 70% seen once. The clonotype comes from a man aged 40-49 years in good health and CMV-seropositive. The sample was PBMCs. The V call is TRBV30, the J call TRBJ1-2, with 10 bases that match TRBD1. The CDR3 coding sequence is TGTGCCTGGAGAGGACAGGGGGTAAACTATGGCTACACCTTC. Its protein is CAWRGQGVNYGYTF. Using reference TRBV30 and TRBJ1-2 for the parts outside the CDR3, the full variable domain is SQTIHQWPATLVQPVGSPLSLECTVEGTSNPNLYWYRQAAGRGLQLLFYSVGIGQISSEVPQNLSASRPQDRQFILSSKKLLLSDSGFYLCAWRGQGVNYGYTFGSGTRLTVV.